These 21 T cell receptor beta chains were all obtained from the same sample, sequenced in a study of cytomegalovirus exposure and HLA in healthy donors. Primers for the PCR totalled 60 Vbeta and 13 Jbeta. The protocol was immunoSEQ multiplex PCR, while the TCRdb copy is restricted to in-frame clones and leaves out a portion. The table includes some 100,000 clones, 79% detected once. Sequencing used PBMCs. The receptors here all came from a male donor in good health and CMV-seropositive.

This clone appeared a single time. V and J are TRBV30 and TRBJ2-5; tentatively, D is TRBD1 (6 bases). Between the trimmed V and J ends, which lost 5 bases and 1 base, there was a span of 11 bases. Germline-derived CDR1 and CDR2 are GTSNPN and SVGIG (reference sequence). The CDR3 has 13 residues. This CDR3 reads CAWAGQLQETQYF. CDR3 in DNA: TGTGCCTGGGCTGGACAGCTCCAAGAGACCCAGTACTTC. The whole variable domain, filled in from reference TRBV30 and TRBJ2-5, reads SQTIHQWPATLVQPVGSPLSLECTVEGTSNPNLYWYRQAAGRGLQLLFYSVGIGQISSEVPQNLSASRPQDRQFILSSKKLLLSDSGFYLCAWAGQLQETQYFGPGTRLLVL.

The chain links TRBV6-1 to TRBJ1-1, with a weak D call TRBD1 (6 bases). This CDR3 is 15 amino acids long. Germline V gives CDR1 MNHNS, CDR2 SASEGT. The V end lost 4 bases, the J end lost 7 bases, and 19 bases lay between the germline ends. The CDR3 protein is CASSATGYKTSEAFF. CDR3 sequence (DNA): TGTGCCAGCAGTGCAACAGGGTACAAAACTAGTGAAGCTTTCTTT.

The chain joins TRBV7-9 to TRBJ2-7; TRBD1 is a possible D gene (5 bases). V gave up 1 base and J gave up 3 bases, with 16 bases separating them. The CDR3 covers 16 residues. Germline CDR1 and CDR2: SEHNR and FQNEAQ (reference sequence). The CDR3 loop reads CASSLGGQGDLYEQYF. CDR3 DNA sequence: TGTGCCAGCAGCTTAGGGGGTCAGGGTGACCTCTACGAGCAGTACTTC.

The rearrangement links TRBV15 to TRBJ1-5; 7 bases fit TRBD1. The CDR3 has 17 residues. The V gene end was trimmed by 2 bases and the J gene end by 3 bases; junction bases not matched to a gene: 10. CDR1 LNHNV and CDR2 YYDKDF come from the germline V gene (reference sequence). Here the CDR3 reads CATSRQQGPLDNQPQHF. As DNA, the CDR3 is TGTGCCACCAGCAGACAACAGGGGCCTCTAGACAATCAGCCCCAGCATTTT.

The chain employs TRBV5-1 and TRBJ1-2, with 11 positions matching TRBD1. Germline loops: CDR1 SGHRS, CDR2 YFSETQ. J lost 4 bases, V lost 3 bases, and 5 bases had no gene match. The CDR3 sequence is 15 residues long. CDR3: CASSSVGTGGYGYTF. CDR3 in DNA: TGCGCCAGCAGCTCGGTCGGGACAGGGGGCTATGGCTACACCTTC.

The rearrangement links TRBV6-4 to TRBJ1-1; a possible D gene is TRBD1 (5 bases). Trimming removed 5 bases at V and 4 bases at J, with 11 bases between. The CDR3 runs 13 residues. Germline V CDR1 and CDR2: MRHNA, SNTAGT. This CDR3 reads CASSPTGGTEAFF. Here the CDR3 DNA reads TGTGCCAGCAGTCCCACCGGGGGCACTGAAGCTTTCTTT.

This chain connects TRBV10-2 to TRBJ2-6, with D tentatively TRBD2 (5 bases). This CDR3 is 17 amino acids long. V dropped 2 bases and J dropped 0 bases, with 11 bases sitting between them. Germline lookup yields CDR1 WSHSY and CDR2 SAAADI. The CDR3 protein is CASSEGELVSGANVLTF. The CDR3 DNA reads TGCGCCAGCAGTGAGGGGGAGCTTGTCTCTGGGGCCAACGTCCTGACTTTC.

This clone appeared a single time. In DNA form, the CDR3 reads TGTGCCAGCAGCTTGCGGGGGGCAAACGAGCAGTACTTC. Protein: CASSLRGANEQYF. The V and J genes are TRBV7-8 and TRBJ2-7, with 8 bases that match TRBD2. CDR1 and CDR2 (germline): SGHVS, FQNEAQ. The CDR3 loop spans 13 amino acids. J gave up 5 bases and V 3 bases, and 3 bases lay outside the gene matches.

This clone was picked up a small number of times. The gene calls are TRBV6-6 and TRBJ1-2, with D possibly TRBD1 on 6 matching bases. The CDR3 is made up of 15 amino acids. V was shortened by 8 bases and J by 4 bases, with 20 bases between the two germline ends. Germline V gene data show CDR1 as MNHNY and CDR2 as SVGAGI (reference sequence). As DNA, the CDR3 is TGTGCCAGCTTTACAGGGCGTCCCAAGGTCTATGGCTACACCTTC. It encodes CASFTGRPKVYGYTF.

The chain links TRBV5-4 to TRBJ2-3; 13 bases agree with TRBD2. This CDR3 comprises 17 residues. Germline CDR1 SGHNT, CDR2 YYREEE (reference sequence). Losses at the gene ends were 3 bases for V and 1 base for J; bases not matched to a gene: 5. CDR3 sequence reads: CASSSGGLAGGTDTQYF. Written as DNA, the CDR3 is TGTGCCAGCAGCTCCGGAGGACTAGCGGGGGGCACAGATACGCAGTATTTT.

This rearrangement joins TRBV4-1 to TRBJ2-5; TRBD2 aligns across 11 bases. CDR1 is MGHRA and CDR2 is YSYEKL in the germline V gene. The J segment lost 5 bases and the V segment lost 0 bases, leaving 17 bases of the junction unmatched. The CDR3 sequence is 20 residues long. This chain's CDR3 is CASSQENPTTRLAGKETQYF. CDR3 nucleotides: TGCGCCAGCAGCCAAGAGAACCCTACTACCCGACTAGCGGGGAAGGAGACCCAGTACTTC.

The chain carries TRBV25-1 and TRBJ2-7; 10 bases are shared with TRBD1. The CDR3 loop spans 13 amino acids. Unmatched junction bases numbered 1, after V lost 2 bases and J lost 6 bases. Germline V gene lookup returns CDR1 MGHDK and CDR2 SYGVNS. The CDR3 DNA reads TGTGCCAGCAGTGAAAGGGACAGGGGCGAGCAGTACTTC. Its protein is CASSERDRGEQYF.

CDR3 sequence reads: CASSFRDRGAGELFF. CDR3 bases: TGTGCCAGCAGCTTTAGGGACAGGGGGGCCGGGGAGCTGTTTTTT. The chain has TRBV5-6 and TRBJ2-2, with TRBD1 identical over 11 bases. In germline, CDR1 is SGHDT, CDR2 YYEEEE. There are 15 residues in the CDR3. The ends lost 2 bases at V and 6 bases at J; junction bases unmatched: 3.

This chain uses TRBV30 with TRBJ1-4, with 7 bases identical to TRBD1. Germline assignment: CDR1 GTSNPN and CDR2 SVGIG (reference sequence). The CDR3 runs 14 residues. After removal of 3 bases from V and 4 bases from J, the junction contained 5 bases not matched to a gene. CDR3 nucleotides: TGTGCCTGGAGAGGGGACAGCCGTAATGAAAAACTGTTTTTT. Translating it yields CAWRGDSRNEKLFF. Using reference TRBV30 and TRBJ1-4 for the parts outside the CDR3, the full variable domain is SQTIHQWPATLVQPVGSPLSLECTVEGTSNPNLYWYRQAAGRGLQLLFYSVGIGQISSEVPQNLSASRPQDRQFILSSKKLLLSDSGFYLCAWRGDSRNEKLFFGSGTQLSVL.

In DNA, the CDR3 is TGTGCCAGCAGTCCCCGGGGGGGCGAGAATGGCTACACCTTC. Protein sequence: CASSPRGGENGYTF. The chain is built from TRBV7-9 and TRBJ1-2; weak D call: TRBD1 (6 bases). Deletions cut 6 bases from V and 6 bases from J, with 17 bases between. This CDR3 spans 14 amino acids. Germline V gives CDR1 SEHNR, CDR2 FQNEAQ (reference sequence).

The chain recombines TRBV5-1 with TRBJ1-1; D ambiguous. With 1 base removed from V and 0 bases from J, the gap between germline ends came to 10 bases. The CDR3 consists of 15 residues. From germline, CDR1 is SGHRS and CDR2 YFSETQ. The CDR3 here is CASSLTGYMNTEAFF. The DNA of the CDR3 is TGCGCCAGCAGCTTGACGGGGTACATGAACACTGAAGCTTTCTTT.

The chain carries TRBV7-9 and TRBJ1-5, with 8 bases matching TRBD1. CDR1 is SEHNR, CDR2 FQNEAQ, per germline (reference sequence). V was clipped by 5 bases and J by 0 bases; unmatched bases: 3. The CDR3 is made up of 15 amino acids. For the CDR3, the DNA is TGTGCCAGCAGCCGGACAGGGTATAGCAATCAGCCCCAGCATTTT. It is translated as CASSRTGYSNQPQHF. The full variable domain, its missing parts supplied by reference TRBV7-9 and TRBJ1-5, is DTGVSQNPRHKITKRGQNVTFRCDPISEHNRLYWYRQTLGQGPEFLTYFQNEAQLEKSRLLSDRFSAERPKGSFSTLEIQRTEQGDSAMYLCASSRTGYSNQPQHFGDGTRLSIL.

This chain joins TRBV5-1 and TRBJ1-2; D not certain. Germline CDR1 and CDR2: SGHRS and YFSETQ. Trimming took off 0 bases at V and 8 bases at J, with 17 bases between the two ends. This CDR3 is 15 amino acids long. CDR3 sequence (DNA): TGCGCCAGCAGCTTGGGGTACTCGGAAGAGGGAGGCTACACCTTC. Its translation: CASSLGYSEEGGYTF. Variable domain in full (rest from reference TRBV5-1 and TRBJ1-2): KAGVTQTPRYLIKTRGQQVTLSCSPISGHRSVSWYQQTPGQGLQFLFEYFSETQRNKGNFPGRFSGRQFSNSRSEMNVSTLELGDSALYLCASSLGYSEEGGYTFGSGTRLTVV.

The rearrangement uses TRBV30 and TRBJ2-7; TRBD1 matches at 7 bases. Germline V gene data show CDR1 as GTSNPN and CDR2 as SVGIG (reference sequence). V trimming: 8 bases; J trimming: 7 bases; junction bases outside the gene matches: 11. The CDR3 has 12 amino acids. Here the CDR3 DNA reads TGTGCCAGCGGACAGGTTCAAGGGGAGCAGTACTTC. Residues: CASGQVQGEQYF.

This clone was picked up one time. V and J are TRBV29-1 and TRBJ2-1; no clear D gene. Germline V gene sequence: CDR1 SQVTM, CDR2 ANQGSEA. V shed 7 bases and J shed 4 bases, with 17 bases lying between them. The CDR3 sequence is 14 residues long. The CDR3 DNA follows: TGCAGCGCCGACGAGACTTTCGGGTACAATGAGCAGTTCTTC. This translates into CSADETFGYNEQFF.

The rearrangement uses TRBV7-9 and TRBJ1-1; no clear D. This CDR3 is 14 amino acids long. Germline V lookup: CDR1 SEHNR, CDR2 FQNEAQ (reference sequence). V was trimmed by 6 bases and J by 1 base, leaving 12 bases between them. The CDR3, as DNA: TGTGCCAGCAGATCGCTAGCGGAGAACACTGAAGCTTTCTTT. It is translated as CASRSLAENTEAFF.